The present entry profiles one T cell receptor (beta chain) with its context. Its antigen is unidentified. This sample is part of a study of T cells in Graves' hyperthyroidism and ophthalmopathy. V lost 1 base and J lost 3; bases outside the gene matches: 5. This CDR3 spans 15 amino acids. From germline, CDR1 is MDHEN and CDR2 SYDVKM. The investigators amplified TCR beta CDR3 regions from RNA transcripts. Carried out on the TCR CDR3, a first-round RT-PCR used the HTBI primer set. TCRdb reprocessed the multiplex PCR reads via MiXCR and lists one record per CDR3 protein. This table has 350,000 or so distinct CDR3 sequences, 15% to 20% appearing once. Orbital computed tomography and thyroid ultrasound, together with serum TRAb and thyroxine and clinical symptoms, were used for diagnoses. This sample holds PBMCs from roughly 10 ml fresh peripheral blood. Study-level results: The model foresaw ophthalmopathy a median around 6 months prior to onset. Most expanded thyroid clonotypes above 0.001 recurred in blood.

The chain combines TRBV28 with TRBJ1-2; TRBD1 aligns across 7 bases. The receptor was isolated from a woman aged 40 to 50 with Graves' ophthalmopathy. The sample comprised blood. In DNA form, the CDR3 reads TGTGCCAGCAGTTTATCCTACAGGGGATACTATGGCTACACCTTC. Protein: CASSLSYRGYYGYTF.